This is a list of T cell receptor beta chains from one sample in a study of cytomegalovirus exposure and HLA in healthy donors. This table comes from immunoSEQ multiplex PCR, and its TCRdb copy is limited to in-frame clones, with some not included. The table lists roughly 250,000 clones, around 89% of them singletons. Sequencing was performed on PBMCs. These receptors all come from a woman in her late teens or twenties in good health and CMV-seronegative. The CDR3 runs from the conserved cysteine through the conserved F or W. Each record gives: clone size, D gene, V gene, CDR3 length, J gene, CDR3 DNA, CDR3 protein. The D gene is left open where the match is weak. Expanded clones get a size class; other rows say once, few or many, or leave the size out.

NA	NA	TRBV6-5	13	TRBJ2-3	TGTGCCAGCAGCCGCGGGGGCCCAGATACGCAGTATTTT	CASSRGGPDTQYF
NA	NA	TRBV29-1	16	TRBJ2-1	TGCAGCGTTGAAGGTTTTTTAGGGGGCTCCTACAATGAGCAGTTCTTC	CSVEGFLGGSYNEQFF
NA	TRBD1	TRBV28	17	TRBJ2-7	TGTGCCAGCAGTGTACTCCCACGGACAGGGAGGTCCTACGAGCAGTACTTC	CASSVLPRTGRSYEQYF
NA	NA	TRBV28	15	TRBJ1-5	TGTGCCAGCAGTCCCGGGGGATATAGCAATCAGCCCCAGCATTTT	CASSPGGYSNQPQHF
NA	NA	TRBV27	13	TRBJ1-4	TGTGCCAGCAGTTTTGCAGGGAATGAAAAACTGTTTTTT	CASSFAGNEKLFF
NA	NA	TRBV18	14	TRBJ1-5	TGTGCCAGCTCACCACCGGTTCAGGATCAGCCCCAGCATTTT	CASSPPVQDQPQHF
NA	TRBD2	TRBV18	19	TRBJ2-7	TGTGCCAGCTCCCCCATGGGGAATAGCGGGGGGCCCTATCCCTACGAGCAGTACTTC	CASSPMGNSGGPYPYEQYF
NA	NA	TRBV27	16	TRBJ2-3	TGTGCCAGCAGGCCATACGTCGGGGATGTTGAAGATACGCAGTATTTT	CASRPYVGDVEDTQYF
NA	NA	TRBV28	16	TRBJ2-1	TGTGCCAGCAGTTTCAGTCGGAGGCGCTCCTACAATGAGCAGTTCTTC	CASSFSRRRSYNEQFF
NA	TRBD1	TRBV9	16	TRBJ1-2	TGTGCCAGCAGCGACCCAAGACAGGGGAGAGAGTATGGCTACACCTTC	CASSDPRQGREYGYTF
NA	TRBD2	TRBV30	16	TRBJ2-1	TGTGCCTGGAGTGTACGGGTTAGCGGGGGGGCGAATGAGCAGTTCTTC	CAWSVRVSGGANEQFF
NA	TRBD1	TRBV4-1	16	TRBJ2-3	TGCGCCAGCAGCCATCGAGGGACAGACCTAACAGATACGCAGTATTTT	CASSHRGTDLTDTQYF
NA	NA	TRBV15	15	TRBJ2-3	TGTGCCACCAGCAGAGGGGACTTGGGCACAGATACGCAGTATTTT	CATSRGDLGTDTQYF
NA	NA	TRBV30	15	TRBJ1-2	TGTGCCTGGAGCCACCGGCCAGGGCCTATGTATGGCTACACCTTC	CAWSHRPGPMYGYTF
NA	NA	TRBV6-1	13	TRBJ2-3	TGTGCCAGCAGCCTGACTGGATACGATACGCAGTATTTT	CASSLTGYDTQYF
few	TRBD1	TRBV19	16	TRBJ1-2	TGTGCCAGTAGTAAGGGACAGGGGGGTGTCAGCTATGGCTACACCTTC	CASSKGQGGVSYGYTF
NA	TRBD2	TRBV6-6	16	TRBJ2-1	TGTGCCAGCAGTTACTCGCGGGGGGCCTCCTACAATGAGCAGTTCTTC	CASSYSRGASYNEQFF
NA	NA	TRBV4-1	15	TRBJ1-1	TGCGCCAGCAGCCAAGGGGCAGGGGTGAACACTGAAGCTTTCTTT	CASSQGAGVNTEAFF
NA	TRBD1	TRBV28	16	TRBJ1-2	TGTGCCAGCAGTTTGACAGGGGGCACCACTCTCTATGGCTACACCTTC	CASSLTGGTTLYGYTF
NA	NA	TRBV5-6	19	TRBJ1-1	TGTGCCAGCAGCTCGGACTCTTCCCCCCCCGGGGTAGTGGGCACTGAAGCTTTCTTT	CASSSDSSPPGVVGTEAFF
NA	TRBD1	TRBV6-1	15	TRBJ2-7	TGTGCCAGCAGTACCGGGACAGGGATCTACTACGAGCAGTACTTC	CASSTGTGIYYEQYF
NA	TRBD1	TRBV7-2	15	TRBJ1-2	TGTGCCAGCAGCTTAAGCGGGACAGGGAACTATGGCTACACCTTC	CASSLSGTGNYGYTF
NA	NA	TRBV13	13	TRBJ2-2	TGTGCCAGCAGCTTAGTCGTCACCGGGGAGCTGTTTTTT	CASSLVVTGELFF
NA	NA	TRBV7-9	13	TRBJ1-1	TGTGCCAGCAGCTTAGCTATACAGTCTGAAGCTTTCTTT	CASSLAIQSEAFF